This T cell receptor beta chain was identified in a study of blood T cell repertoires in COVID-19. Libraries were prepared by immunoSEQ multiplex PCR; TCRdb keeps only in-frame clonotypes and omits some of them. The repertoire holds about 340,000 clones, with more than 85% as singletons. Those who participated ranged in age from about 18 to 95 years and resided in 20 to 30 US areas. Resolution of symptoms, clearance, or two negative PCRs was present in recovered Cohort 3 donors. The CDR3 totals 16 residues. Trimming left V 4 bases short and J 4 bases short, with 17 bases between. Looked up from germline, CDR1 is LGHDT and CDR2 is YNNKEL (reference sequence).

The sequence was collected from a woman aged 25 to 39 who had recovered from COVID-19. The chain couples TRBV3-1 (or the pseudogene TRBV3-2) to TRBJ1-3; maybe TRBD1 (5 bases). The sequencing sample was made of PBMCs or T cells enriched from blood (not recorded which). This CDR3 is CASSLSFRGPGNTIYF. CDR3 coding DNA: TGTGCCAGCAGCCTCTCGTTTAGGGGTCCCGGAAACACCATATATTTT.